Below, 6 T cell receptor beta chains from the same sample are listed, as sequenced in a study of STAT5B mutations in CD4+ large granular lymphocyte leukemia. Produced via immunoSEQ multiplex PCR; TCRdb's table is partial and in-frame only. The data contain more than 30,000 clones, about 89% of them singletons. Source material: CD4+ T cells from blood buffy coats. All receptors come from a human donor in good health.

Only one count was recorded for this clone. The chain uses TRBV7-3 and TRBJ2-2, with D possibly being TRBD2 (6 bases). Germline values: CDR1 SGHTA, CDR2 FQGTGA. Trimming stripped 5 bases from V and 2 bases from J, with 15 bases between. The CDR3 loop spans 16 amino acids. The CDR3 is CASSTGTFGNTGELFF. CDR3 DNA: TGTGCCAGCAGCACCGGGACTTTTGGCAACACCGGGGAGCTGTTTTTT.

The V and J genes are TRBV25-1 and TRBJ2-7; D is perhaps TRBD1 or TRBD2 (5 bases each). CDR1 is MGHDK, CDR2 SYGVNS, per germline. Between the trimmed V and J ends, which lost 4 bases and 3 bases, there was a span of 13 bases. The CDR3 has 14 amino acids. In DNA, the CDR3 is TGTGCCAGCAGTGTGGGACCAGACTACTACGAGCAGTACTTC. This translates into CASSVGPDYYEQYF.

This clone appeared a single time. The CDR3 region is CASSSRTSGTTDTQYF. The CDR3 coding sequence is TGTGCCAGCAGCTCTCGGACTAGCGGGACGACAGATACGCAGTATTTT. V is TRBV7-2 and J is TRBJ2-3, with TRBD2 matching 12 bases. The germline CDR1 and CDR2 sequences are SGHTA and FQGNSA. V gave up 4 bases and J gave up 3 bases; unmatched junction bases: 5. The CDR3 length is 16 residues.

This sequence joins TRBV21-1 and TRBJ2-7; no check of the table's D call, TRBD1, against the DNA was made. TRBV21-1 is a known pseudogene. The CDR3 runs to 16 residues. The CDR3 is CASSKNSRTECYEQYF. CDR3 DNA sequence: TGTGCCAGCAGCAAAAATTCTAGGACAGAGTGCTACGAGCAGTACTTC.

To note about this clone: One end of the junction is discordant with germline, which a read error may explain. The chain has TRBV27 and TRBJ1-2; no clear D. This CDR3 spans 14 amino acids. From germline, CDR1 is MNHEY and CDR2 SMNVEV (reference sequence). CDR3 coding DNA: TGTGCCAGCAGATTATCGGGGTCCTATTATGGCTACACCTTC. The encoded protein is CASRLSGSYYGYTF.

The V and J genes are TRBV2 and TRBJ2-5, with D possibly being TRBD1 (5 bases). Matching the DNA end better, TRBJ2-7 makes the J call doubtful. Germline V CDR1 and CDR2: SNHLY, FYNNEI. The CDR3 extends over 12 amino acids. The CDR3 reads CASGAFSYEQYF. In DNA, the CDR3 is TGTGCCAGCGGGGCCTTCTCCTACGAGCAGTACTTC.